Below, 15 T cell receptor beta chains from the same sample are listed, as sequenced in a study of response to subunit inactivated influenza vaccine. One entry per CDR3 protein results from TCRdb running MiXCR on the RT-PCR reads. The sample comprises around 790,000 distinct CDR3 sequences, less than 25% of which are singletons, and 10% rests with the top ten. Sequencing was performed on PBMCs from blood, taken roughly 5 days after vaccination. These receptor sequences come from a man between 50 and 59 years old who received an inactivated influenza vaccine.

CDR3: CASSYIYRDRKQETQYF. CDR3 nucleotides: TGTGCCAGCAGCTACATATACCGGGACAGAAAGCAAGAGACCCAGTACTTC. The chain is built from TRBV7-9 and TRBJ2-5; TRBD1 matches 7 bases. Germline assignment: CDR1 SEHNR and CDR2 FQNEAQ (reference sequence). J lost 2 bases, V lost 4 bases, and 13 bases had no gene match. The CDR3 runs 17 residues.

The sample holds many counts of this clonotype. V is TRBV7-9 and J is TRBJ2-7; D is unclear. Germline lookup yields CDR1 SEHNR and CDR2 FQNEAQ (reference sequence). The CDR3 loop spans 13 amino acids. V dropped 5 bases and J dropped 5 bases, with 13 bases sitting between them. This chain's CDR3 is CASSLDPGHEQYF. The CDR3 DNA reads TGTGCCAGCAGCCTGGACCCGGGTCACGAGCAGTACTTC.

V is TRBV29-1 and J is TRBJ2-5; D is possibly TRBD1 or TRBD2 (5 bases each). The J call may be wrong; the DNA end is better matched by TRBJ2-1. This CDR3 is built from 12 residues. Germline V CDR1 and CDR2: SQVTM, ANQGSEA. CDR3 region: CSHRGEGETQFF. In DNA, the CDR3 is TGCAGCCACCGAGGGGAAGGAGAGACCCAGTTCTTC.

The chain recombines TRBV7-9 with TRBJ2-1, with a tentative D call TRBD2 (5 bases). CDR1 is SEHNR, CDR2 FQNEAQ, per germline (reference sequence). This CDR3 has 17 amino acids. V lost 4 bases and J 1 base, leaving 17 bases between the germline ends. The CDR3 DNA sequence: TGTGCCAGCAGCTCGTTCGGACGGGAAAATTCCTACAATGAGCAGTTCTTC. Its translation is CASSSFGRENSYNEQFF.

This rearrangement joins TRBV14 to TRBJ2-2, with 7 bases identical to TRBD2. Germline CDR1 is SGHDN and CDR2 is FVKESK. The CDR3 runs to 18 residues. With V trimmed by 0 bases and J by 3 bases, 10 bases remained unmatched. CDR3 in amino acids: CASSQDLGLAADTGELFF. For the CDR3, the DNA is TGTGCCAGCAGCCAAGATCTAGGGCTAGCGGCGGACACCGGGGAGCTGTTTTTT.

V and J are TRBV6-2 or TRBV6-3 and TRBJ2-5; tentatively, D is TRBD1 (6 bases). Germline V gene lookup returns CDR1 MNHEY and CDR2 SVGEGT. CDR3 length: 20 residues. V was pared by 5 bases and J by 5 bases, with 33 bases between. The CDR3 is CASSPRYSPSRGADRETQYF. The CDR3 DNA follows: TGTGCCAGCAGTCCACGATACTCCCCCAGCCGAGGCGCAGACAGGGAGACCCAGTACTTC.

The chain is built from TRBV7-2 and TRBJ2-1; no firm D call. The CDR3 is 12 residues long. V shed 6 bases and J shed 6 bases, with 9 bases lying between them. Looked up from germline, CDR1 is SGHTA and CDR2 is FQGNSA. CDR3 residues: CASRADGNEQFF. CDR3 bases: TGTGCCAGCAGGGCAGACGGCAATGAGCAGTTCTTC.

This clonotype was seen repeatedly, ten times or more. The rearrangement joins TRBV5-5 to TRBJ2-4, with 9 nucleotides matching TRBD1. The CDR3 has 18 residues. The germline CDR1 and CDR2 sequences are SGHKS and YYEKEE (reference sequence). J was trimmed by 0 bases and V by 3 bases; bases with no gene match: 10. The CDR3 coding sequence is TGTGCCAGCAGCTACCCGGGACAGGGAAGCCTAGCCAAAAACATTCAGTACTTC. It yields the protein CASSYPGQGSLAKNIQYF. The variable domain in full, completed from reference TRBV5-5 and TRBJ2-4, reads DAGVTQSPTHLIKTRGQQVTLRCSPISGHKSVSWYQQVLGQGPQFIFQYYEKEERGRGNFPDRFSARQFPNYSSELNVNALLLGDSALYLCASSYPGQGSLAKNIQYFGAGTRLSVL.

This clonotype occurred a few times. The chain employs TRBV28 and TRBJ2-1; 9 positions match TRBD1. The CDR3 sequence is 16 residues long. The germline gives CDR1 MDHEN, CDR2 SYDVKM. V lost 3 bases and J lost 2; bases outside the gene matches: 5. CDR3 nucleotides: TGTGCCAGCAGTTTCTTCTGGGACAGGGCCTACAATGAGCAGTTCTTC. This encodes CASSFFWDRAYNEQFF. The variable domain in full, completed from reference TRBV28 and TRBJ2-1, reads DVKVTQSSRYLVKRTGEKVFLECVQDMDHENMFWYRQDPGLGLRLIYFSYDVKMKEKGDIPEGYSVSREKKERFSLILESASTNQTSMYLCASSFFWDRAYNEQFFGPGTRLTVL.

The genes are TRBV7-9 and TRBJ2-5; no firm D call. Germline assignment: CDR1 SEHNR and CDR2 FQNEAQ (reference sequence). V shed 2 bases and J shed 5 bases, with 9 bases lying between them. This CDR3 region has 13 residues. This CDR3 reads CASSLTPLETQYF. Written as DNA, the CDR3 is TGTGCCAGCAGCTTAACTCCACTGGAGACCCAGTACTTC.

This clonotype appeared many times. This chain joins TRBV18 and TRBJ2-7, with 9 bases lining up with TRBD1. The CDR3 contains 15 residues. V shed 1 base and J 0 bases; nucleotides not matched to a gene: 1. The germline V gene encodes CDR1 KGHSH and CDR2 LQKENI. DNA for the CDR3: TGTGCCAGCTCACCACGGGACAGGGCCTCCTACGAGCAGTACTTC. This sequence encodes CASSPRDRASYEQYF.

Note on this clonotype: Just one base apart from a much larger clone, this may be a read error. V gene TRBV3-1 combines with J gene TRBJ2-7; D might be TRBD2 (6 bases). Germline V gene lookup returns CDR1 LGHDT and CDR2 YNNKEL (reference sequence). The CDR3 covers 15 residues. CDR3 protein: CACSQELRELDEQYF. In DNA form, the CDR3 reads TGTGCCTGCAGCCAAGAACTCCGGGAGTTAGACGAGCAGTACTTC.

The rearrangement uses TRBV7-6 and TRBJ1-6; D is unresolved. The V gene lost 5 bases and the J gene lost 8 bases, with 10 bases spanning the gap. The length of the CDR3 is 13 residues. Germline V gene lookup returns CDR1 SGHVS and CDR2 FNYEAQ. This CDR3 reads CASSQFEDSPLHF. The CDR3 DNA is TGTGCCAGCAGCCAGTTCGAGGATTCACCCCTCCACTTT.

This chain joins TRBV20-1 and TRBJ2-1; D might be TRBD2 (6 bases). Germline values: CDR1 DFQATT, CDR2 SNEGSKA (reference sequence). The CDR3 contains 13 residues. V was trimmed by 6 bases and J by 6 bases, leaving 15 bases between them. CDR3 loop: CSAGTPRGNEQFF. In DNA form, the CDR3 reads TGCAGTGCGGGGACTCCGCGAGGCAATGAGCAGTTCTTC.

This clonotype was recorded a few times. The CDR3 DNA follows: TGTGCCAGCAGCGTAGTAGGAGAGACCCAGTACTTC. Its translation: CASSVVGETQYF. V is TRBV9 and J is TRBJ2-5; no clear D gene. Trimming took off 0 bases at V and 4 bases at J, with 4 bases between the two ends. The CDR3 covers 12 residues. Germline-derived CDR1 and CDR2 are SGDLS and YYNGEE.